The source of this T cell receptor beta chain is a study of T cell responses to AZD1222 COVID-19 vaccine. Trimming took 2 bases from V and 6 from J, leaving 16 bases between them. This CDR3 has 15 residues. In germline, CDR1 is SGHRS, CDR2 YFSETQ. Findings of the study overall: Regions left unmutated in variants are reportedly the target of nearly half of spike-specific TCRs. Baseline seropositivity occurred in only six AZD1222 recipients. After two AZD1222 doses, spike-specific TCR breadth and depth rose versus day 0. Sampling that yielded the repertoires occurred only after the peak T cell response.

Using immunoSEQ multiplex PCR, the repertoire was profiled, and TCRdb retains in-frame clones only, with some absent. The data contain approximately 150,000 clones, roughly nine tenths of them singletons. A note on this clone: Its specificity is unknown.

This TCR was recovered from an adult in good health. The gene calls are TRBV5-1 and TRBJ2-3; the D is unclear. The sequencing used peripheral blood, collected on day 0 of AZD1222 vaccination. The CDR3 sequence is CASSFEAAARDTQYF. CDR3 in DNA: TGCGCCAGCAGCTTTGAGGCGGCCGCCCGGGATACGCAGTATTTT. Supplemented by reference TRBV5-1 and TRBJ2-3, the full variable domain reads KAGVTQTPRYLIKTRGQQVTLSCSPISGHRSVSWYQQTPGQGLQFLFEYFSETQRNKGNFPGRFSGRQFSNSRSEMNVSTLELGDSALYLCASSFEAAARDTQYFGPGTRLTVL.